This T cell receptor beta chain was recorded in a study of T-cell reconstitution after alpha-beta-depleted transplantation in children (TCRdb year 2016). The study in broad terms: Using TCR repertoire profiling, the study followed T-cell immune reconstitution in a quantitative way in children after TCRalphabeta/CD19-depleted allogeneic hematopoietic cell transplantation.

A remark on this clonotype: It lacks a known antigen. No clone much larger than this one lies a single base away; base qualities are absent.

Library method: PCR. TCRdb lists the instrument as Illumina HiSeq 2500. To normalize quantification of the TCRbeta repertoire, the TCR libraries were built with molecular barcoding that relied on unique molecular identifiers. TCRdb ran its own pipeline on the public reads, namely fastp trimming at Q25 and MiXCR clone calling, and kept in-frame beta chains. Every distinct CDR3 protein forms one entry, paired with its most common genes and DNA. The sample contains around 600,000 distinct CDR3 sequences, 8% to 11% of them found a single time. Clones ranked in the top ten supply approximately 4.1% of the sample. CDR1 and CDR2 (DFQATT, SNEGSKA) derive from the germline V gene (reference sequence). Trimming takes 3 bases from V and 6 bases from J, and the germline ends sit 12 bases apart. The CDR3 covers 13 residues, taking in both the cysteine and the phenylalanine. The read is trimmed to its CDR3 DNA, 39 bases read in frame from base 1.

The receptor chain draws on TRBV20-1 and TRBJ1-5, and possibly TRBD1, on 6 matching bases. This receptor was taken from a human donor who donated a stem cell graft to a child with acute myeloid leukemia. The sample here was PBMCs from the stem cell graft donor, taken from the stem cell graft. The CDR3 protein: CSAREIGGQPQHF. DNA sequence: TGCAGTGCTAGGGAGATAGGGGGTCAGCCCCAGCATTTT.